Listed below are T cell receptor beta chains from one sample, sequenced in a study of blood T cell repertoires in COVID-19. The data were produced by immunoSEQ multiplex PCR, yet TCRdb's version contains in-frame clones alone and is incomplete. The table records about 66,000 clones, about 86% of them present only once. The source material was peripheral blood. These receptors all come from a man aged 45-65 years with active COVID-19. CDR3s include the opening cysteine and the closing phenylalanine or tryptophan. The order of the fields is CDR3 DNA, CDR3 protein, D gene, V gene, clone size, J gene. D genes are given only for firm matches. Clone sizes are given selectively: once, few, many, or a class where the clone is expanded.

TGTGCCAGCACCTTGGGCCCGGGGAATTCACCCCTCCACTTT	CASTLGPGNSPLHF	NA	TRBV19	NA	TRBJ1-6
TGCGCCAGCAAACTTTCCGGGACAGCGTCAGATACGCAGTATTTT	CASKLSGTASDTQYF	TRBD1	TRBV4-1	medium-sized	TRBJ2-3
TGTGCCAGCTCAGAGCAGGGGGCTAGCTCCTACGAGCAGTACTTC	CASSEQGASSYEQYF	TRBD1	TRBV18	NA	TRBJ2-7
TGTGCCAGCAGCTTAATGGGGACAGATCAAGAGACCCAGTACTTC	CASSLMGTDQETQYF	TRBD1	TRBV7-3	NA	TRBJ2-5
TGTGCCAGCAGTTACCGGGTAGTTGGGACACAAGAGACCCAGTACTTC	CASSYRVVGTQETQYF	NA	TRBV6-6	NA	TRBJ2-5
TGTGCCATCAGTGTCGCGGGGGTCTCCTACGAGCAGTACTTC	CAISVAGVSYEQYF	TRBD2	TRBV10-3	NA	TRBJ2-7
TGTGCCATCAGTGAGTCCGAACAGGGGGGTGTTGAAAAACTGTTTTTT	CAISESEQGGVEKLFF	TRBD1	TRBV10-3	few	TRBJ1-4
TGTGCCAGTAGTCCAGGGGACAGGGAAGCTTTGGAGCAGTACTTC	CASSPGDREALEQYF	TRBD1	TRBV19	NA	TRBJ2-7
TGTGCCAGTAGTATAGGGGGCAGGGGGAATGAGCAGTTCTTC	CASSIGGRGNEQFF	TRBD1	TRBV19	few	TRBJ2-1
TGTGCCAGCTCACCATTGGTGAGCGAGCAGTTCTTC	CASSPLVSEQFF	NA	TRBV18	once	TRBJ2-1
TGCAGTGCTAGCCCCCGGAACATTCAGTACTTC	CSASPRNIQYF	NA	TRBV20-1	NA	TRBJ2-4
TGTGCCAGCAGCGTGAGGCGGGACACAGATACGCAGTATTTT	CASSVRRDTDTQYF	NA	TRBV9	NA	TRBJ2-3
TGTGCCAGCAGTGAACAGCGGGGTGTGAGTGGCTACACCTTC	CASSEQRGVSGYTF	NA	TRBV2	NA	TRBJ1-2
TGTGCCAGCAGTTACTCGGGCAGAACGACTAACTATGGCTACACCTTC	CASSYSGRTTNYGYTF	NA	TRBV6-5	NA	TRBJ1-2
TGCGCCAGCAGCCAAGTAAGTGGCGGGACCTACAATGAGCAGTTCTTC	CASSQVSGGTYNEQFF	NA	TRBV4-1	NA	TRBJ2-1
TGCAGCGTGGCGGGACAGGGGAGTCCTGAAGCTTTCTTT	CSVAGQGSPEAFF	TRBD1	TRBV29-1	NA	TRBJ1-1
TGTGCCAGCACCTCGGCAGGAACAAGACCAGGCACTGAAGCTTTCTTT	CASTSAGTRPGTEAFF	NA	TRBV7-2	once	TRBJ1-1
TGTGCCTCACGGATTGGCGGTTCGAGCTCCTATAATTCACCCCTCCACTTT	CASRIGGSSSYNSPLHF	NA	TRBV27	NA	TRBJ1-6
TGTGCCAGCAGCCCAACGAGGGACAGGATTAACTATGGCTACACCTTC	CASSPTRDRINYGYTF	TRBD1	TRBV7-9	NA	TRBJ1-2
TGTGCCAGCAGAACTCGCGGACAGGGGAACACTGAAGCTTTCTTT	CASRTRGQGNTEAFF	TRBD1	TRBV6-5	NA	TRBJ1-1
TGTGCCAGCAGTGAATTCTCCAGGGATGCAACTAATGAAAAACTGTTTTTT	CASSEFSRDATNEKLFF	NA	TRBV25-1	NA	TRBJ1-4
TGTGCCACCAGTGATTCCGGTCGGGGGAGCACAGATACGCAGTATTTT	CATSDSGRGSTDTQYF	NA	TRBV24-1	NA	TRBJ2-3
TGTGCCAGCAGTTTTAGGGCAGGGGATGGCTACACCTTC	CASSFRAGDGYTF	NA	TRBV27	NA	TRBJ1-2
TGTGCCAGCAGCTTCAGACAGGGAAATTCACCCCTCCACTTT	CASSFRQGNSPLHF	TRBD1	TRBV5-6	NA	TRBJ1-6
TGTGCCAGCAGCCAAGATAGGAGGGAAATCTTGTTGTTTTTT	CASSQDRREILLFF	NA	TRBV4-2	NA	TRBJ1-4
TGTGCCAGCAGCCGAACGAGAGCTTCCAGCGGGGGTAACAATGAGCAGTTCTTC	CASSRTRASSGGNNEQFF	TRBD2	TRBV4-2	NA	TRBJ2-1
TGTGCCAGCAGGGAGCCCGGGACAGACTATGGCTACACCTTC	CASREPGTDYGYTF	TRBD1	TRBV6-5	few	TRBJ1-2
TGTGCCAGCAGCTTAGGCGGACAGGGGCGGCAGCCCCAGCATTTT	CASSLGGQGRQPQHF	NA	TRBV12-1	NA	TRBJ1-5
TGCGCCAGCAGCTTCCCGGGACTACATTCCGAGCAGTTCTTC	CASSFPGLHSEQFF	TRBD2	TRBV5-1	NA	TRBJ2-1
TGTGCCTGGACAGGTCACTCTGGAAACACCATATATTTT	CAWTGHSGNTIYF	NA	TRBV30	NA	TRBJ1-3
TGTGCCAGCAGCTTAGCTAGCGGGGGAGGTAATGAGCAGTTCTTC	CASSLASGGGNEQFF	TRBD2	TRBV7-2	NA	TRBJ2-1
TGTGCCAGTAGTATCGGTACAGCTATTAATTCACCCCTCCACTTT	CASSIGTAINSPLHF	NA	TRBV19	NA	TRBJ1-6
TGTGCCAGTAGTATCCGGACAGGGCCGAACACTGAAGCTTTCTTT	CASSIRTGPNTEAFF	TRBD1	TRBV19	NA	TRBJ1-1
TGTGCCAGCAGTGAAGCGGGGGGGCAAGCAGATACGCAGTATTTT	CASSEAGGQADTQYF	TRBD2	TRBV6-4	NA	TRBJ2-3
TGTGCCAGTAGTATCGGGGGACCTCCCTATGGCTACACCTTC	CASSIGGPPYGYTF	NA	TRBV19	few	TRBJ1-2
TGCAGCGCGGGGGAGGGCTATGGCTACACCTTC	CSAGEGYGYTF	NA	TRBV29-1	NA	TRBJ1-2
TGTGCCAGTAGTAGTAGCGGGGGCCTTAGCTCCTACGAGCAGTACTTC	CASSSSGGLSSYEQYF	TRBD2	TRBV19	NA	TRBJ2-7
TGTGCCAGCAGCGTAGTACGCCGCCTAAAAAGGCTGTTTTTT	CASSVVRRLKRLFF	NA	TRBV9	NA	TRBJ2-2
TGTGCCAGTAGTATTGAACGGAGGGAAACGCAGCCCCAGCATTTT	CASSIERRETQPQHF	NA	TRBV19	NA	TRBJ1-5
TGTGCCAGCAGCGTAGCCCCTAGCGGTCACAATGAGCAGTTCTTC	CASSVAPSGHNEQFF	TRBD2	TRBV9	NA	TRBJ2-1
TGCACCAGCAGCCGGCCGGGAGCGGGTTCTAGCACAGATACGCAGTATTTT	CTSSRPGAGSSTDTQYF	NA	TRBV1	NA	TRBJ2-3
TGCGCCAGTCAAGGAACGGGAGGGCGCAATGAGCAGTTCTTC	CASQGTGGRNEQFF	TRBD2	TRBV10-2	NA	TRBJ2-1